This T cell receptor beta chain was captured in a study of cytomegalovirus exposure and HLA in healthy donors. The CDR3 runs to 17 residues. V lost 4 bases, J lost 6 bases, and 14 bases stayed unmatched. CDR1 and CDR2 from the germline V gene are SGHTA and FQGTGA. Here immunoSEQ multiplex PCR was the method, and the copy in TCRdb shows in-frame clones only, minus some. Here the sample spans under 300,000 clones, 86% being singletons. To note about this clone: Its antigen is undetermined.

Study-wide findings and caveats: The study flagged some 170 TCR beta chains as cytomegalovirus-associated. Most TCR sequences showed up rarely, but some public TCRs showed up in many donors. The TCR clusters that emerged in the first cohort tended, a later analysis found, to co-occur in the 120 or so validation repertoires. In vitro, a few CMV-associated chains proved specific for CMV antigens.

The chain joins TRBV7-3 to TRBJ2-1, with 8 bases that match TRBD1. The clonotype originates from a woman aged 18-35 years in good health and CMV-seronegative. Sequenced input: PBMCs. The CDR3 coding sequence is TGTGCCAGCAGCTCACCTCTTGACAGGGGATTAATCAATGAGCAGTTCTTC. Translated: CASSSPLDRGLINEQFF.